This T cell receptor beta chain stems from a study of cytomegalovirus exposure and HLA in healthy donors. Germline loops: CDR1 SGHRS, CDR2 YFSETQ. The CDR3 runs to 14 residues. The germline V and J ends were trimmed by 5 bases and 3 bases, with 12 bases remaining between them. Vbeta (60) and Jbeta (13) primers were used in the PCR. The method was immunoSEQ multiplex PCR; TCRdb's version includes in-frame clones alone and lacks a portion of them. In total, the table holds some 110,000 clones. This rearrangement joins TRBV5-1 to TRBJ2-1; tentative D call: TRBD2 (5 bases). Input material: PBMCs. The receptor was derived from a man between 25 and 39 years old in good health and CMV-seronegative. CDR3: CASRGLAVYNEQFF. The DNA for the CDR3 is TGCGCCAGCAGAGGACTTGCCGTCTACAATGAGCAGTTCTTC. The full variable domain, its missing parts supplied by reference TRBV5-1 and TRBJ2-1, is KAGVTQTPRYLIKTRGQQVTLSCSPISGHRSVSWYQQTPGQGLQFLFEYFSETQRNKGNFPGRFSGRQFSNSRSEMNVSTLELGDSALYLCASRGLAVYNEQFFGPGTRLTVL.